This T cell receptor (beta chain) originates from a study of vaccination and CD4 T cells after COVID-19. The CDR3 is 13 residues long. The V gene end was trimmed by 5 bases and the J gene end by 3 bases; junction bases not matched to a gene: 4. Germline CDR1 is DFQATT and CDR2 is SNEGSKA (reference sequence). Sequence data for DNA of cultured CD4+ T cells were generated by the Oncomine TCR Beta short-read assay. Genomic DNA was isolated from cultured CD4+ T cells. TCRdb processed the PCR reads anew with MiXCR; each CDR3 protein has one entry. This sample has about 17,000 distinct CDR3 sequences, with roughly 44% found just once. Indicated time point: late sampling 161 to 241 days after vaccination in three convalescent patients. Described treatment: approximately 10-day PBMC culture with coronavirus spike peptide pools or control peptides (ViraFEST assay). This clonotype was seen a few times. As yet, its antigen is unknown.

The clonotype was recovered from a human donor who had recovered from COVID-19. Sample: CD4+ T cells from blood, cultured in vitro, taken about 7 months after SARS-CoV-2 vaccination. The J gene is TRBJ1-2, the V gene TRBV20-1, with 9 bases that match TRBD1. Here the CDR3 DNA reads TGCAGTGCTGGGACAGGGTCGTACTATGGCTACACCTTC. Translated: CSAGTGSYYGYTF.